The 10 T cell receptor beta chains given below trace back to one sample, sequenced in a study of blood T cell repertoires in COVID-19 (TCRdb year 2020). The library came from the immunoSEQ multiplex PCR assay. The table comes from immuneACCESS by way of TCRdb, which keeps in-frame sequences with V and J called. Part of the clones is missing from these tables; in studies checked, under half for an unresolved V gene and the rest for unknown reasons. This sample is represented by a few hundred thousand clones; 87% of them were singletons. About 8.9% of the sample belongs to the ten largest clones. Material for sequencing was PBMCs or T cells enriched from blood (not recorded which). Receptor source: a woman in her late teens or twenties who had recovered from COVID-19.

This clone showed up just once. The chain recombines TRBV7-8 with TRBJ1-1; 7 nucleotides match TRBD1. The CDR3 sequence is 15 residues long. Germline CDR1 is SGHVS and CDR2 is FQNEAQ. V lost 5 bases and J lost 0; bases outside the gene matches: 6. CDR3 residues: CASSLPTGMNTEAFF. For the CDR3, the DNA is TGTGCCAGCAGCCTTCCGACAGGGATGAACACTGAAGCTTTCTTT.

The rearrangement uses TRBV28 and TRBJ1-1; D is uncertain. Germline V CDR1 and CDR2: MDHEN, SYDVKM. The V gene lost 6 bases and the J gene lost 1 base, with 18 bases spanning the gap. This CDR3 region has 16 residues. The CDR3 nucleotides are TGTGCCAGCAGCGGGGATCGGGGAACAACGAACACTGAAGCTTTCTTT. Translating gives CASSGDRGTTNTEAFF. Full variable domain (missing parts from reference TRBV28 and TRBJ1-1): DVKVTQSSRYLVKRTGEKVFLECVQDMDHENMFWYRQDPGLGLRLIYFSYDVKMKEKGDIPEGYSVSREKKERFSLILESASTNQTSMYLCASSGDRGTTNTEAFFGQGTRLTVV.

This chain connects TRBV10-3 to TRBJ2-1; 10 bases agree with TRBD1. Trimming removed 9 bases from V and 4 bases from J; junction bases left unmatched: 3. Looked up from germline, CDR1 is ENHRY and CDR2 is SYGVKD. The CDR3 contains 13 residues. CDR3 loop: CAIRQGAYNEQFF. The CDR3, as DNA: TGTGCCATTCGACAGGGGGCTTACAATGAGCAGTTCTTC.

This clone was recorded a few times. The rearrangement uses TRBV9 and TRBJ1-6, with 10 bases that match TRBD1. Germline values: CDR1 SGDLS, CDR2 YYNGEE. This CDR3 comprises 17 residues. With V trimmed by 4 bases and J by 8 bases, 12 bases remained unmatched. Here the CDR3 DNA reads TGTGCCAGCAGCATAAACCCGTCCGGGACAGGGGATTCACCCCTCCACTTT. This encodes CASSINPSGTGDSPLHF.

The sample holds one count of this clone. This chain connects TRBV19 to TRBJ2-7; weak D call: TRBD2 (5 bases). The CDR3 consists of 15 residues. Germline assignment: CDR1 LNHDA and CDR2 SQIVND (reference sequence). The ends were cut back, 6 bases at V and 0 bases at J, with 15 bases in the middle. The CDR3 is CASSRSGRDSYEQYF. The CDR3 DNA reads TGTGCCAGTAGCCGGAGCGGCCGAGACTCCTACGAGCAGTACTTC.

V gene TRBV4-1 combines with J gene TRBJ1-5; D remains ambiguous. This CDR3 has 15 amino acids. Germline-derived CDR1 and CDR2 are MGHRA and YSYEKL. Trimming removed 1 base at V and 4 bases at J, with 11 bases between. CDR3: CASSQASRLNQPQHF. In DNA, the CDR3 is TGCGCCAGCAGCCAAGCGAGCAGACTAAATCAGCCCCAGCATTTT.

This chain links TRBV28 with TRBJ2-7; 14 bases are shared with TRBD2. Germline CDR1 is MDHEN and CDR2 is SYDVKM. This CDR3 is 18 amino acids long. V trimming: 5 bases; J trimming: 6 bases; junction bases outside the gene matches: 15. The CDR3 region is CASSPGPGLAGVGREQYF. CDR3 nucleotides: TGTGCCAGCAGTCCCGGACCGGGACTAGCGGGAGTTGGGCGCGAGCAGTACTTC.

This chain links TRBV7-2 with TRBJ2-7; TRBD1 is a possible D gene (5 bases). Between the trimmed V and J ends, which lost 2 bases and 5 bases, there was a span of 10 bases. Germline CDR1 is SGHTA and CDR2 is FQGNSA. The CDR3 extends over 13 amino acids. This CDR3 is CASSLIRVDEQYF. DNA of the CDR3: TGTGCCAGCAGCTTAATCAGGGTTGACGAGCAGTACTTC.

The chain links TRBV7-2 to TRBJ2-5; D may be TRBD2 (6 bases). The germline CDR1 and CDR2 sequences are SGHTA and FQGNSA. This CDR3 has 13 amino acids. Trimming shortened V by 4 bases and J by 1 base, and 7 bases separated the two germline ends. This CDR3 is CASSSGVQETQYF. In DNA, the CDR3 is TGTGCCAGCAGCTCGGGGGTCCAAGAGACCCAGTACTTC.

The V gene is TRBV5-1, the J gene TRBJ2-6; D possibly corresponds to TRBD2 (5 bases). Germline loops: CDR1 SGHRS, CDR2 YFSETQ. This CDR3 has 16 amino acids. V gave up 2 bases and J gave up 0 bases, with 9 bases separating them. CDR3 in amino acids: CASSFGEISGANVLTF. The DNA of the CDR3 is TGCGCCAGCAGCTTCGGGGAGATCTCTGGGGCCAACGTCCTGACTTTC. The variable domain in full, completed from reference TRBV5-1 and TRBJ2-6, reads KAGVTQTPRYLIKTRGQQVTLSCSPISGHRSVSWYQQTPGQGLQFLFEYFSETQRNKGNFPGRFSGRQFSNSRSEMNVSTLELGDSALYLCASSFGEISGANVLTFGAGSRLTVL.